This is a list of T cell receptor beta chains from one sample in a study of cytomegalovirus exposure and HLA in healthy donors. TCRdb's copy holds only in-frame clones and misses some; the assay was immunoSEQ multiplex PCR. The repertoire consists of roughly 110,000 clones, with around four fifths occurring once and the leading ten covering about 8%. Sequencing was carried out using PBMCs. These receptors were obtained from a man aged 30 to 45 in good health and CMV-seronegative. Each CDR3 is given with its conserved first and last residue. A D gene is named only where the DNA matches it firmly. Clone size is given for some rows only: seen once, a few or many times, or a class if the clone is expanded.

clone_size j_call v_call d_call cdr3_aa cdr3_nt
NA TRBJ2-1 TRBV7-3 TRBD2 CASSLAAGGNEQFF TGTGCCAGCAGCTTGGCAGCGGGAGGGAATGAGCAGTTCTTC
NA TRBJ2-2 TRBV18 NA CASSSTDSTGELFF TGTGCCAGCTCATCCACGGACAGCACCGGGGAGCTGTTTTTT
once TRBJ1-4 TRBV15 TRBD1 CATSTGATNEKLFF TGTGCCACCAGTACAGGGGCAACTAATGAAAAACTGTTTTTT
NA TRBJ2-7 TRBV10-3 NA CAIRAARTEQYF TGTGCCATCAGGGCTGCTAGAACCGAGCAGTACTTC
NA TRBJ2-7 TRBV13 TRBD1 CASSLWDSANYEQYF TGTGCCAGCAGCTTATGGGACAGCGCAAACTACGAGCAGTACTTC
NA TRBJ1-6 TRBV19 NA CASSEARSYNSPLHF TGTGCCAGTAGCGAGGCCCGCTCCTATAATTCACCCCTCCACTTT
once TRBJ1-1 TRBV6-1 NA CASSERGGANTEAFF TGTGCCAGCAGTGAAAGGGGGGGGGCGAACACTGAAGCTTTCTTT
few TRBJ1-1 TRBV28 NA CASSLSGVAGEAFF TGTGCCAGCAGTCTGTCAGGGGTTGCTGGTGAAGCTTTCTTT
NA TRBJ1-6 TRBV4-1 NA CASSHQGSYNSPLHF TGCGCCAGCAGCCACCAGGGTTCCTATAATTCACCCCTCCACTTT
NA TRBJ2-7 TRBV9 NA CASSVATWGDYQYF TGTGCCAGCAGCGTAGCTACATGGGGAGACTACCAGTACTTC
NA TRBJ1-2 TRBV10-3 NA CAITEGLANYGYTF TGTGCCATCACCGAGGGATTAGCTAACTATGGCTACACCTTC
NA TRBJ2-3 TRBV14 TRBD1 CASSQDPHTGGTYGDTQYF TGTGCCAGCAGCCAAGATCCGCACACAGGGGGCACGTACGGAGATACGCAGTATTTT
NA TRBJ2-7 TRBV7-8 NA CASRYSGNSYEQYF TGTGCCAGCAGATATAGCGGAAACTCCTACGAGCAGTACTTC
NA TRBJ2-1 TRBV29-1 NA CSMGQSSYNEQFF TGCAGCATGGGACAAAGCTCCTACAATGAGCAGTTCTTC
few TRBJ2-1 TRBV6-5 NA CASSYSNRGRDEQFF TGTGCCAGCAGTTACTCGAACAGGGGGAGGGATGAGCAGTTCTTC
NA TRBJ2-7 TRBV5-6 NA CASSLGSSYEQYF TGTGCCAGCAGCTTGGGATCTTCCTACGAGCAGTACTTC
NA TRBJ2-7 TRBV4-1 NA CASSHFLGGPYEQYF TGCGCCAGCAGCCACTTTTTAGGGGGACCCTACGAGCAGTACTTC
NA TRBJ2-2 TRBV7-3 TRBD2 CASSWTSGIGPQELFF TGTGCCAGCAGCTGGACTAGCGGGATCGGCCCACAGGAGCTGTTTTTT
NA TRBJ1-4 TRBV2 TRBD1 CASSTRTGGREKLFF TGTGCCAGCAGTACCCGGACAGGGGGACGTGAAAAACTGTTTTTT
NA TRBJ2-1 TRBV7-8 NA CASSPRLNSYNEQFF TGTGCCAGCAGCCCCCGACTTAATTCCTACAATGAGCAGTTCTTC
NA TRBJ2-7 TRBV5-1 TRBD1 CASSSGTGYGHGQYF TGCGCCAGCAGCTCAGGGACAGGCTACGGACATGGGCAGTACTTC
NA TRBJ2-7 TRBV19 TRBD2 CASSIESGSEQYF TGTGCCAGTAGTATAGAGAGCGGGAGCGAGCAGTACTTC
few TRBJ1-1 TRBV6-5 TRBD1 CASSVGTGGSAFF TGTGCCAGCAGTGTCGGGACAGGGGGCTCGGCTTTCTTT
few TRBJ1-1 TRBV18 NA CASSPGGGGTEAFF TGTGCCAGCTCACCGGGAGGGGGAGGAACTGAAGCTTTCTTT
NA TRBJ2-4 TRBV28 TRBD1 CASSLYRGLDLAKNIQYF TGTGCCAGCAGTTTATACAGGGGGCTTGACCTAGCCAAAAACATTCAGTACTTC